This TCR beta chain came from a study of T cell changes during pregnancy in multiple sclerosis. This table comes from immunoSEQ multiplex PCR, and its TCRdb copy is limited to in-frame clones, with some not included. This table holds more than 20,000 clones, 91% found once. The origin of this receptor is a female donor in good health, enrolled as a control in a pregnancy study. This specimen was CD4+ T cells from peripheral blood mononuclear cells, taken after pregnancy.

CDR3 sequence: CASSPGQGGSNQPQHF. The CDR3, as DNA: TGTGCCAGCAGCCCTGGACAGGGGGGGAGCAATCAGCCCCAGCATTTT. The chain carries TRBV7-9 and TRBJ1-5, with 10 bases that match TRBD1. This CDR3 has 16 residues. Germline-derived CDR1 and CDR2 are SEHNR and FQNEAQ (reference sequence). V lost 5 bases to trimming and J lost 1 base; unmatched junction nucleotides: 5.